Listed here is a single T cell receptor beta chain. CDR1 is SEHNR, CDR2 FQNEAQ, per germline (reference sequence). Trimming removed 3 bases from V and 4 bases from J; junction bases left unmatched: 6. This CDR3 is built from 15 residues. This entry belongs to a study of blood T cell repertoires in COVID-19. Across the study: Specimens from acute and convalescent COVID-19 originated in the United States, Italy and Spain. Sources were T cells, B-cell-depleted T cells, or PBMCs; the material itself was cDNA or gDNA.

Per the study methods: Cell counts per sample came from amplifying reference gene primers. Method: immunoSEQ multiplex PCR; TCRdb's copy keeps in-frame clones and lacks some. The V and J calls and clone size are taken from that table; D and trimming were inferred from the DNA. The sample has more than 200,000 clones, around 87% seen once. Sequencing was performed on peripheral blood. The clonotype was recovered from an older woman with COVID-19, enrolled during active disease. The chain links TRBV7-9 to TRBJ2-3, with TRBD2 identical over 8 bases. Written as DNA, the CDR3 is TGTGCCAGCAGCTTTACAGCGGGAGTGTCAGATACGCAGTATTTT. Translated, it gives CASSFTAGVSDTQYF. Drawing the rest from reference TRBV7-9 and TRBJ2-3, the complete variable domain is DTGVSQNPRHKITKRGQNVTFRCDPISEHNRLYWYRQTLGQGPEFLTYFQNEAQLEKSRLLSDRFSAERPKGSFSTLEIQRTEQGDSAMYLCASSFTAGVSDTQYFGPGTRLTVL.